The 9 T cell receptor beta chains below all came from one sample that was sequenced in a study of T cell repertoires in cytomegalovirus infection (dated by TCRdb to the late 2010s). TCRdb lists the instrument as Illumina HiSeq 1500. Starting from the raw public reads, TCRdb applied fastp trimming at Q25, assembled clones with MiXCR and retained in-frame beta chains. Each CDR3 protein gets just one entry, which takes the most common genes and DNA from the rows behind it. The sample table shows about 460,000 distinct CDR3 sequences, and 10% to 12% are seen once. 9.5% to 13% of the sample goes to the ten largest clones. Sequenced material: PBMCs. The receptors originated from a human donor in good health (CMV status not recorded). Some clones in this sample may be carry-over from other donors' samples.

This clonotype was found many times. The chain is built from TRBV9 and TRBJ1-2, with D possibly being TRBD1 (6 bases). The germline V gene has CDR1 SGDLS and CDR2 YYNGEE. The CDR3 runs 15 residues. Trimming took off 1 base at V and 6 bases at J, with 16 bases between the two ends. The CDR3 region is CASSVRPGALDGYTF. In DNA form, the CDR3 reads TGTGCCAGCAGCGTACGCCCAGGGGCTTTGGATGGCTACACCTTC.

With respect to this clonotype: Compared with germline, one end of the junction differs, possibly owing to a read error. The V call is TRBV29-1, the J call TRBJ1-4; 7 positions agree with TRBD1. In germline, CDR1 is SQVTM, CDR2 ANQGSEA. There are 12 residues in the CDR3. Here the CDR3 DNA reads TGCAGCGCCGGGACAGATGCCGCTAAACTGTTATTT. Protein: CSAGTDAAKLLF.

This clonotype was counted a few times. This CDR3 is CASSGTKLPREQFF. CDR3 DNA sequence: TGCGCCAGCAGCGGGACTAAGCTACCCCGGGAGCAGTTCTTC. The chain couples TRBV5-1 to TRBJ2-1; TRBD2 matches at 7 bases. Germline trimming cut 4 bases from V and 10 bases from J; bases unmatched to any gene: 11. CDR3 length: 14 amino acids. The V gene's germline CDR1 is SGHRS and CDR2 YFSETQ.

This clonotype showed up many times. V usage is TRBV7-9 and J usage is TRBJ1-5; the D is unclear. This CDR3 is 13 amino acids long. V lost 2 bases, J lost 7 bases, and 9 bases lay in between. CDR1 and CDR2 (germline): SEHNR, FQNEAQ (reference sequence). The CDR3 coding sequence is TGTGCCAGCAGCTTACTTTCCGGGCAGCCCCAGCATTTT. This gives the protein CASSLLSGQPQHF.

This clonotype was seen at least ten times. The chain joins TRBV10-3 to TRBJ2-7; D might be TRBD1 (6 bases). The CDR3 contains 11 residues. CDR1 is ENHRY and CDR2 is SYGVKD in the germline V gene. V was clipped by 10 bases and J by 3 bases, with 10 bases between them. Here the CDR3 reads CATRQDYEQYF. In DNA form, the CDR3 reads TGTGCCACCCGACAGGACTACGAGCAGTACTTC.

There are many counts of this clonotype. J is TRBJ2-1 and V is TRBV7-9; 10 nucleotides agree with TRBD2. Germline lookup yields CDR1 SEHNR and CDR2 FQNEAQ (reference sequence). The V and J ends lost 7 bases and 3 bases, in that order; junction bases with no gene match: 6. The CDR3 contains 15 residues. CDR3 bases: TGTGCCAGCACCTGGACTAGCGGAGGCTACAATGAGCAGTTCTTC. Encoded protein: CASTWTSGGYNEQFF.

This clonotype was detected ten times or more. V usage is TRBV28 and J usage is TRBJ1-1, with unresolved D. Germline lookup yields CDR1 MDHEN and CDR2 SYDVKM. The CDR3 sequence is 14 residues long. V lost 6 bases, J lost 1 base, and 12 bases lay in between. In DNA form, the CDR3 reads TGTGCCAGCAGGTCCGGTGCTCCGAACACTGAAGCTTTCTTT. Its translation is CASRSGAPNTEAFF. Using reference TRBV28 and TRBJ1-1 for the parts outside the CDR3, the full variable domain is DVKVTQSSRYLVKRTGEKVFLECVQDMDHENMFWYRQDPGLGLRLIYFSYDVKMKEKGDIPEGYSVSREKKERFSLILESASTNQTSMYLCASRSGAPNTEAFFGQGTRLTVV.

The CDR3 protein is CASSSPGQGARYGYTF. The DNA for the CDR3 is TGTGCCAGCAGTTCTCCCGGACAGGGGGCGCGTTATGGCTACACCTTC. The chain joins TRBV28 to TRBJ1-2, with 11 nucleotides matching TRBD1. Losses at the gene ends were 4 bases for V and 5 bases for J; bases not matched to a gene: 9. Germline V gene sequence: CDR1 MDHEN, CDR2 SYDVKM. The CDR3 length is 16 residues.

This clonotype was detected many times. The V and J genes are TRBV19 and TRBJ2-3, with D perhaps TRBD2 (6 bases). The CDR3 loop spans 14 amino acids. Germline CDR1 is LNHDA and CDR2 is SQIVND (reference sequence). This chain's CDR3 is CASRDGGAPDTQYF. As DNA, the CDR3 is TGTGCTTCTAGGGACGGGGGTGCCCCAGATACGCAGTATTTT.